The present T cell receptor beta chain was sequenced within a study of blood T cell repertoires in COVID-19. The overall study: Donors in the United States, Italy and Spain gave samples during acute or convalescent COVID-19. Sample material is recorded as cDNA or gDNA derived from T cells, B-cell-depleted T cells, or PBMCs.

CDR1 MNHNS and CDR2 SASEGT come from the germline V gene. The CDR3 sequence is 14 residues long. V was clipped by 3 bases and J by 0 bases, with 9 bases between them. In the original processing: Nucleated cell number was recorded as an estimate derived from reference gene primer amplification. The method was immunoSEQ multiplex PCR; TCRdb's version includes in-frame clones alone and lacks a portion of them. V and J calls and clone size come straight from that table; D and trimming were deduced from the DNA. The sample records about 35,000 clones, approximately 80% being singletons. V usage is TRBV6-1 and J usage is TRBJ2-7; D uncertain. The sequenced material came from peripheral blood. The sequence was collected from a man between 60 and 75 years old in a cohort sampled during active COVID-19. The CDR3 is CASSEIRSSYEQYF. The CDR3 nucleotides are TGTGCCAGCAGTGAGATACGCAGCTCCTACGAGCAGTACTTC.